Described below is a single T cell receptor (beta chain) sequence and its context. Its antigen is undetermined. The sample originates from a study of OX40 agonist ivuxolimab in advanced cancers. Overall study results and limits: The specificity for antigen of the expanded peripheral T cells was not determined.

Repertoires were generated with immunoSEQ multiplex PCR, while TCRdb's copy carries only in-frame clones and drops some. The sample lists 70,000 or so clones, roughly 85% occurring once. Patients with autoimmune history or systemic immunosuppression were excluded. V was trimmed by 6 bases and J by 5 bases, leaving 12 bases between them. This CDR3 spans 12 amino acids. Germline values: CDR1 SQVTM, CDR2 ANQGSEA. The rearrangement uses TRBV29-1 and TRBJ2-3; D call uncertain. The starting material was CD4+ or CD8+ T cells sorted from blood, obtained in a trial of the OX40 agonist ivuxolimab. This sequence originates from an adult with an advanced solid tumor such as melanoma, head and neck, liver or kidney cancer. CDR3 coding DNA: TGCAGCGTAGGCCCCGTGAGAGATACGCAGTATTTT. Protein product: CSVGPVRDTQYF.